This passage covers 6 T cell receptor beta chains from one sample sequenced in a study of cytomegalovirus exposure and HLA in healthy donors. The primer mix had 60 Vbeta and 13 Jbeta primers. TCRdb keeps only in-frame clones here, not all; method: immunoSEQ multiplex PCR. The sample yields 150,000 or so clones, around 79% seen once. The sequenced sample was PBMCs. These TCRs come from a middle-aged man in good health and CMV-seropositive.

CDR3 sequence reads: CASSPLGQGADNEQFF. The CDR3 DNA follows: TGCGCCAGCAGCCCACTCGGACAGGGGGCTGACAATGAGCAGTTCTTC. The chain is built from TRBV4-1 and TRBJ2-1; 11 bases align to TRBD1. V shed 4 bases, J shed 5 bases, and the junction held 7 bases outside the gene matches. The CDR3 is 16 amino acids. The germline V gene has CDR1 MGHRA and CDR2 YSYEKL.

For this clone: At one end, the junction sequence differs from germline, possibly due to a read error. V gene TRBV7-9 combines with J gene TRBJ1-1; D may be TRBD1 (6 bases). Germline assignment: CDR1 SEHNR and CDR2 FQNEAQ (reference sequence). The CDR3 sequence is 15 residues long. CDR3 in DNA: TGTTCCAGCAGCTTCGATCAGGGGATGAACACTGAAGCTTTCTTT. It translates to CSSSFDQGMNTEAFF. The full variable domain, rest sourced from reference TRBV7-9 and TRBJ1-1, is DTGVSQNPRHKITKRGQNVTFRCDPISEHNRLYWYRQTLGQGPEFLTYFQNEAQLEKSRLLSDRFSAERPKGSFSTLEIQRTEQGDSAMYLCSSSFDQGMNTEAFFGQGTRLTVV.

This clone was recorded once. The chain uses TRBV7-8 and TRBJ1-5; 7 bases are a match to TRBD1. This CDR3 has 15 residues. The junction had 4 bases not matched to a gene; V was cut back by 3 bases and J by 2 bases. CDR1 SGHVS and CDR2 FQNEAQ come from the germline V gene. DNA of the CDR3: TGTGCCAGCAGCTTGGGAGACAGGGGCAATCAGCCCCAGCATTTT. The encoded protein is CASSLGDRGNQPQHF.

The chain couples TRBV5-4 to TRBJ1-1; D is uncertain. The CDR3 totals 15 residues. The germline gives CDR1 SGHNT, CDR2 YYREEE (reference sequence). Trimming shortened V by 4 bases and J by 0 bases, and 13 bases separated the two germline ends. Here the CDR3 DNA reads TGTGCCAGCAGCCCGGCGGGGTCGATGAACACTGAAGCTTTCTTT. This gives the protein CASSPAGSMNTEAFF.

The chain employs TRBV30 and TRBJ2-3; TRBD2 is a possible D gene (5 bases). Germline V gene lookup returns CDR1 GTSNPN and CDR2 SVGIG (reference sequence). The length of the CDR3 is 13 residues. Trimming pared 2 bases from V and 3 bases from J, leaving 9 bases between. The CDR3, as DNA: TGTGCCTGGAGTTTTGGGAGTACAGATACGCAGTATTTT. Translation gives CAWSFGSTDTQYF.

This clone has a single count. J is TRBJ2-7 and V is TRBV5-1; 8 nucleotides align to TRBD1. Trimming removed 7 bases from V and 6 bases from J; junction bases left unmatched: 18. Germline V gene sequence: CDR1 SGHRS, CDR2 YFSETQ. This CDR3 comprises 16 residues. CDR3 nucleotides: TGCGCCAGCGATTATCCCCCCCCGGGACAGGCGGGCGAGCAGTACGTC. Amino acids: CASDYPPPGQAGEQYV.